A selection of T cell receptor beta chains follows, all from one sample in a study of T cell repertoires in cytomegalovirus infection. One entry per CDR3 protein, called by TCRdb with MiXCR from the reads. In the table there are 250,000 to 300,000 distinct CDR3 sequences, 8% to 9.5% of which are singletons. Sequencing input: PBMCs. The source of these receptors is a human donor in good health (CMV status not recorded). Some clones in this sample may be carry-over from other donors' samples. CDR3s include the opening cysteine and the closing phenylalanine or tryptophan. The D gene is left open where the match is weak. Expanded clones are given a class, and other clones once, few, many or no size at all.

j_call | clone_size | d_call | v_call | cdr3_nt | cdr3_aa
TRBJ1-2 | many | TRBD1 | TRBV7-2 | TGTGCCAGCAGCAAGGACAGGGGAGGCTCGTATGGCTACACCTTC | CASSKDRGGSYGYTF
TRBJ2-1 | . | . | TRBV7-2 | TGTGCCAGCAGCTTAGTGGGCAGAAACTACAATGAGCAGTTCTTC | CASSLVGRNYNEQFF
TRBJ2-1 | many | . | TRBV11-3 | TGTGCCAGCAGCCCAGACGAGGTAGGCAATGAGCAGTTCTTC | CASSPDEVGNEQFF
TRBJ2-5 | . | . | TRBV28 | TGTGCCAGCAGTTTCGAGCCGGGGCGGCAACGATCCTCCCAGTACTTC | CASSFEPGRQRSSQYF
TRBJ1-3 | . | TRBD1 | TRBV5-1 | TGCGCCAGCAGCTTGGGGTTGGGACAGGCCGGGACAGGAAACACCATATATTTT | CASSLGLGQAGTGNTIYF
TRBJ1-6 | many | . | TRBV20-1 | TGCAGTGCTAGAGAAGAGGGTGATTCACCCCTCCACTTT | CSAREEGDSPLHF
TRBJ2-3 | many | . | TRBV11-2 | TGTGCCAGCAGCTTAGAGGGTGCAGGGGCAGATACGCAGTATTTT | CASSLEGAGADTQYF
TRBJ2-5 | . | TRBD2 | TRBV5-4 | TGTGCCAGCAGCAACGGACTAGCGGGAGGAATGGAGACCCAGTACTTC | CASSNGLAGGMETQYF
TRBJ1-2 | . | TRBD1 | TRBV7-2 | TGTGCCAGCAGCGCGGACAGGGTACGTTTGGAGAACTATGGCTACACCTTC | CASSADRVRLENYGYTF
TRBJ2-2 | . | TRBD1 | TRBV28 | TGTGCCAGCAGTCTAAGGGACAGGGTGGTCGGGGAGCTGTTTTTT | CASSLRDRVVGELFF
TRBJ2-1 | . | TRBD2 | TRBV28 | TGTGCCAGCAGTCCTTTTGGCGGGGGGGCCCCCTACAATGAGCAGTTCTTC | CASSPFGGGAPYNEQFF
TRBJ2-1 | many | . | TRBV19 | TGTGCCAGTAGTATAGAAGAAGGGCTGTATGAGCAGTTCTTC | CASSIEEGLYEQFF
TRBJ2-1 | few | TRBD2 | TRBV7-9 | TGTGCCAGCAGCTTCGTGGCGGGAGCGTTCGATGAGCAGTTCTTC | CASSFVAGAFDEQFF
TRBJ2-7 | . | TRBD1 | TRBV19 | TGTGCCAGTAGTTCGGGACAGCGTTACGAGCAGTACTTC | CASSSGQRYEQYF
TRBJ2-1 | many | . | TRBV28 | TGTGCCAGCAGTTTAATCGCGGGCCTTTACAATGAGCAGTTCTTC | CASSLIAGLYNEQFF
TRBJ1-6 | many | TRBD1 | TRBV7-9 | TGTGCCAGCAGCCCCCAGACAGGGGGTAATTCACCCCTCCACTTT | CASSPQTGGNSPLHF
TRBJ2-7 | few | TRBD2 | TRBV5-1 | TGCGCCAGCAGCCGCGCTTCTAGCGGGATGGACGAGCAGTACTTC | CASSRASSGMDEQYF
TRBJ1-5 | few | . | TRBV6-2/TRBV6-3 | TGTGCCAGCAGTTACCCGCAAAAAGCTCCAGCTAACGTACCGGGTCAGCCCCAGCATTTT | CASSYPQKAPANVPGQPQHF
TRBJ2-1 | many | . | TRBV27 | TGTGCCAGCAGTTTACGGAACAATGAGCAGTTCTTC | CASSLRNNEQFF
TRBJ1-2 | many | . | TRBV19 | TGTGCCAGTAGTACTCCGGGACATTCTAACTATGGCTACACCTTC | CASSTPGHSNYGYTF
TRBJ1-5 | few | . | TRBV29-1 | TGCAGCGTTGTGGAGAATGTGGGTCAGCCCCAGCATTTT | CSVVENVGQPQHF
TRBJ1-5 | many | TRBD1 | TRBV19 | TGTGCCAGTAGTATAAAAGGGACAGGGTTCGGGCAGCCCCAGCATTTT | CASSIKGTGFGQPQHF
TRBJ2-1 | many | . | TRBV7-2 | TGTGCCAGCAGCCATGGGACTGCCGGGGAGCAGTTCTTC | CASSHGTAGEQFF
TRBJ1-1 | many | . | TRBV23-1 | TGCGCCAGCAGTCAATCCCTACGGGGCTTGAACACTGAAGCTTTCTTT | CASSQSLRGLNTEAFF
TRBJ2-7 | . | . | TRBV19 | TGTGCCAGTAGTACGGGATCTACGCCCTACGAGCAGTACTTC | CASSTGSTPYEQYF
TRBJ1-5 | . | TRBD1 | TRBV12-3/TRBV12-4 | TGTGCCAGCAGACCGGGACAGAATCAGCCCCAGCATTTT | CASRPGQNQPQHF
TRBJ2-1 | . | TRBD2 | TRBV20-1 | TGCAGTGCCAGTGGGGTAGGACTAGCTATCAATGAGCAGTTCTTC | CSASGVGLAINEQFF
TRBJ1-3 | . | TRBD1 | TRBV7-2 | TGTGCCAGCAGCTTAATCAGGGGGCATGGAAACACCATATATTTT | CASSLIRGHGNTIYF
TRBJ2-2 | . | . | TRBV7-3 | TGTGCCAGCAGACCCTCAGGGGCGGTCGGGGAGCTGTTTTTT | CASRPSGAVGELFF
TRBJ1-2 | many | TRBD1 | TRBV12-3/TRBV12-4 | TGTGCCAGCAGTCGGAGACAGGGACTCTATGGCTACACCTTC | CASSRRQGLYGYTF
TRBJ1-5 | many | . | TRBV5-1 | TGCGCCAGCAGCTTGGTACAGGGATCCCAGCCCCAGCATTTT | CASSLVQGSQPQHF
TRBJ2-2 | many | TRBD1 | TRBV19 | TGTGCCACTTGGGACAGCGACACCGGGGAGCTGTTTTTT | CATWDSDTGELFF
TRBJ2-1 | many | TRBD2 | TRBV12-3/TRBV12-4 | TGTGCCAGCAGACTAGCGGGGCTGAATGAGCAGTTCTTC | CASRLAGLNEQFF
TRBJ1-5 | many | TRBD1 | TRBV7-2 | TGTGCCAGCAGCTTAGTAGTCGGAGGGACAGGGAGTCAGCCCCAGCATTTT | CASSLVVGGTGSQPQHF
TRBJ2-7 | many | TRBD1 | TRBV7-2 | TGTGCCAGCAGCTATACAAGCGGACAGGGGTCGATAGAGCAGTACTTC | CASSYTSGQGSIEQYF
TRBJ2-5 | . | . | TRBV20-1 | TGCAGTGCTGACGTGGGGGCGGGGGAGACCCAGTACTTC | CSADVGAGETQYF
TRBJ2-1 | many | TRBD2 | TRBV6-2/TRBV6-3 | TGTGCCAGCAGTTACTCGGGAGGGACTAGCGTCGAGCAGTTCTTC | CASSYSGGTSVEQFF
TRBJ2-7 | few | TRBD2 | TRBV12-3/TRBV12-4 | TGTGCCAGCAAGAGAGCGGGAGTAGCCTACGAGCAGTACTTC | CASKRAGVAYEQYF
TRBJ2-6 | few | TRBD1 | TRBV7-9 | TGTGCCAGCAGCTTAAACAGGGGCATACTGGACGGGGCCAACGTCCTGACTTTC | CASSLNRGILDGANVLTF
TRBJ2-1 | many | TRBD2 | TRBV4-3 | TGCGCCAGCAGCCACGGACTAGCGGGAGCGTATGAGCAGTTCTTC | CASSHGLAGAYEQFF
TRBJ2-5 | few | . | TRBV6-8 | TGTGCCAGCAGTTACTCAGGGGTGATTCGAGAGACCCAGTACTTC | CASSYSGVIRETQYF
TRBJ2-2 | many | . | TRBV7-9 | TGTGCCAGTTGTCCGGCGAGGGGCACCGGGGAGCTGTTTTTT | CASCPARGTGELFF